These 7 T cell receptor beta chains were sequenced from one sample in a study of PD-L1 blockade in urothelial cancer. The method was immunoSEQ multiplex PCR; TCRdb's version includes in-frame clones alone and lacks a portion of them. This table has about 91,000 clones, 85% to 95% appearing once. The sample in question was PBMCs, obtained around atezolizumab (anti-PD-L1) treatment. Receptor source: a man aged 55 to 70 with urothelial cancer.

This chain links TRBV25-1 with TRBJ1-1; the D gene is possibly TRBD1 (6 bases). The V gene's germline CDR1 is MGHDK and CDR2 SYGVNS. V was cut by 5 bases and J by 3 bases, with 10 bases left in between. The CDR3 sequence is 13 residues long. The CDR3 DNA reads TGTGCCAGCAGTTCCCGACAGGACACTGAAGCTTTCTTT. Encoded protein: CASSSRQDTEAFF.

This chain uses TRBV5-1 with TRBJ2-7; 9 bases are a match to TRBD2. Per the germline V gene, CDR1 is SGHRS and CDR2 is YFSETQ. The junction had 8 bases not matched to a gene; V was cut back by 5 bases and J by 2 bases. The CDR3 runs 15 residues. The CDR3 reads CASSHERGATYEQYF. CDR3 DNA sequence: TGCGCCAGCAGTCACGAGCGGGGGGCGACCTACGAGCAGTACTTC.

The rearrangement links TRBV30 to TRBJ2-7; 10 nucleotides line up with TRBD2. With V trimmed by 2 bases and J by 7 bases, 11 bases remained unmatched. CDR1 GTSNPN and CDR2 SVGIG come from the germline V gene (reference sequence). The CDR3 has 15 residues. DNA for the CDR3: TGTGCCTGGAGTAGCGGGAGGGCCACGTCTTGGGAGCAGTACTTC. It translates to CAWSSGRATSWEQYF.

This clone is deemed medium-sized. V is TRBV27 and J is TRBJ1-2, with unresolved D. CDR1 is MNHEY and CDR2 is SMNVEV in the germline V gene (reference sequence). This CDR3 region has 14 residues. Trimming pared 2 bases from V and 4 bases from J, leaving 11 bases between. The CDR3 here is CASSLISSGYGYTF. The CDR3 DNA reads as TGTGCCAGCAGTTTAATCTCCTCGGGCTATGGCTACACCTTC.

A few counts support this clone. The genes are TRBV7-9 and TRBJ2-5; maybe TRBD1 (6 bases). Germline V gene sequence: CDR1 SEHNR, CDR2 FQNEAQ (reference sequence). The CDR3 runs 15 residues. The V end lost 0 bases, the J end lost 4 bases, and 12 bases lay between the germline ends. CDR3: CASSLAGGGGETQYF. Here the CDR3 DNA reads TGTGCCAGCAGCTTAGCTGGGGGCGGTGGAGAGACCCAGTACTTC.

This chain uses TRBV28 with TRBJ2-7, with 8 bases matching TRBD2. With 6 bases clipped from V and 3 bases from J, the junction kept 7 bases outside the gene matches. Germline loops: CDR1 MDHEN, CDR2 SYDVKM. There are 14 residues in the CDR3. The CDR3 nucleotides read TGTGCCAGCAGCCTCCCGGGACTAGACTACGAGCAGTACTTC. This sequence encodes CASSLPGLDYEQYF.

J is TRBJ2-2 and V is TRBV7-8; a weak D match, TRBD2 (7 bases). The germline V gene encodes CDR1 SGHVS and CDR2 FQNEAQ. The CDR3 has 17 amino acids. V was trimmed by 4 bases and J by 0 bases, leaving 15 bases between them. The CDR3 DNA sequence: TGTGCCAGCAGCTCCCCGGGGGGCCTCGCGAACACCGGGGAGCTGTTTTTT. It translates to CASSSPGGLANTGELFF.